This record covers a single T cell receptor beta chain. Its antigen is not identified. TCRdb reprocessed the RT-PCR reads with MiXCR, giving one entry per CDR3 protein. The sample lists around 540,000 distinct CDR3 sequences; approximately 10% were seen once. This sample stems from a study of response to subunit inactivated influenza vaccine. V was trimmed by 4 bases and J by 2 bases, leaving 8 bases between them. The CDR3 totals 12 residues. Germline V lookup: CDR1 SQVTM, CDR2 ANQGSEA. Findings and caveats of the study: Only a handful of new T cells, the authors suggested, are recruited with each seasonal influenza vaccination.

The source material was PBMCs from blood, sampled on the day of vaccination. This TCR came from a man in his fifties or sixties who received an inactivated influenza vaccine. The chain links TRBV29-1 to TRBJ1-1; possibly TRBD1 for D (5 bases). The CDR3 here is CSVGTSNTEAFF. The CDR3 nucleotides are TGCAGCGTTGGGACATCCAACACTGAAGCTTTCTTT. The full variable domain, in which reference TRBV29-1 and TRBJ1-1 provide the parts outside the CDR3, is SAVISQKPSRDICQRGTSLTIQCQVDSQVTMMFWYRQQPGQSLTLIATANQGSEATYESGFVIDKFPISRPNLTFSTLTVSNMSPEDSSIYLCSVGTSNTEAFFGQGTRLTVV.